These 9 T cell receptor beta chains came from one sample sequenced in a study of T cell responses to AZD1222 COVID-19 vaccine. Sequenced by immunoSEQ multiplex PCR; TCRdb stores in-frame clones only, minus some. The profile shows approximately 190,000 clones, around 87% of them singletons. This specimen consisted of peripheral blood, obtained on day 0 of MenACWY control vaccination. These receptors were collected from an adult in good health.

This sequence joins TRBV6-5 and TRBJ1-2; possibly TRBD1 for D (6 bases). CDR3 length: 14 residues. Trimming shortened V by 5 bases and J by 4 bases, and 14 bases separated the two germline ends. From germline, CDR1 is MNHEY and CDR2 SVGAGI. CDR3 DNA: TGTGCCAGCAGTCCGTCAACAGGGAGCTATGGCTACACCTTC. The encoded protein is CASSPSTGSYGYTF.

This clone was observed once. The CDR3 bases are TGTGCCAGCAGCTTATTGGCCGATGCGGGAGGGCTAGGGGAGCAGTTCTTC. Translation: CASSLLADAGGLGEQFF. V is TRBV7-9 and J is TRBJ2-1; 9 bases line up with TRBD2. The CDR3 sequence is 17 residues long. Trimming took 2 bases from V and 10 from J; bases not matched to a gene: 15. In germline, CDR1 is SEHNR, CDR2 FQNEAQ (reference sequence).

V is TRBV3-1 (or the pseudogene TRBV3-2) and J is TRBJ2-3; 10 bases map to TRBD2. Looked up from germline, CDR1 is LGHDT and CDR2 is YNNKEL (reference sequence). This CDR3 is built from 16 residues. The ends lost 1 base at V and 2 bases at J; junction bases unmatched: 3. Written as DNA, the CDR3 is TGTGCCAGCAGCCAAGTAGCGGGGGGCCCCACAGATACGCAGTATTTT. It codes for CASSQVAGGPTDTQYF.

The chain is built from TRBV12-3 or TRBV12-4 and TRBJ2-7; a weak D match, TRBD1 (6 bases). The V gene lost 6 bases and the J gene lost 5 bases, with 14 bases spanning the gap. This CDR3 spans 13 amino acids. The CDR3 loop is CASSVTQGNEQYF. The CDR3 DNA sequence: TGTGCCAGCAGCGTTACCCAGGGGAACGAGCAGTACTTC.

In this sample, this clone turned up once. The rearrangement links TRBV18 to TRBJ1-5; no definite D call. Trimming took off 2 bases at V and 1 base at J, with 6 bases between the two ends. Germline lookup yields CDR1 KGHSH and CDR2 LQKENI. The CDR3 is 14 residues long. The CDR3 DNA follows: TGTGCCAGCTCACCAGGGTCGAGCAATCAGCCCCAGCATTTT. It yields the protein CASSPGSSNQPQHF.

The chain couples TRBV9 to TRBJ2-3; 10 bases fit TRBD2. V was clipped by 3 bases and J by 2 bases; unmatched bases: 3. The CDR3 contains 15 residues. Germline V gene data show CDR1 as SGDLS and CDR2 as YYNGEE. The CDR3 sequence: CASSALAGDTDTQYF. The CDR3 region has the DNA TGTGCCAGCAGCGCCCTAGCGGGGGACACAGATACGCAGTATTTT.

V and J are TRBV3-1 (or the pseudogene TRBV3-2) and TRBJ2-7, with 10 bases matching TRBD2. CDR1 and CDR2 from the germline V gene are LGHDT and YNNKEL (reference sequence). The CDR3 length is 14 residues. The V gene end was trimmed by 1 base and the J gene end by 3 bases; junction bases not matched to a gene: 0. CDR3 residues: CASSQGLAGYEQYF. The CDR3 nucleotides read TGTGCCAGCAGCCAAGGACTAGCGGGCTACGAGCAGTACTTC.

The V gene is TRBV6-2 or TRBV6-3, the J gene TRBJ1-4; TRBD1 matches 7 bases. This CDR3 is built from 16 residues. V shed 2 bases and J 0 bases; nucleotides not matched to a gene: 3. Germline CDR1 and CDR2: MNHEY and SVGEGT. The CDR3 bases are TGTGCCAGCAGTTACCGACAGGGCCCAACTAATGAAAAACTGTTTTTT. Translated: CASSYRQGPTNEKLFF.

The rearrangement links TRBV28 to TRBJ2-4, with a tentative D call TRBD2 (5 bases). Germline CDR1 MDHEN, CDR2 SYDVKM. V lost 5 bases, J lost 0 bases, and 14 bases lay in between. The CDR3 contains 16 residues. The CDR3 DNA reads TGTGCCAGCAGTAAGCGGACCCAATCAGCCAAAAACATTCAGTACTTC. Protein product: CASSKRTQSAKNIQYF.